This T cell receptor beta chain came from a study of T-cell memory formation after mild COVID-19. Regarding this clonotype: Its antigen is not known.

Study findings and constraints: Mostly located in CM and EM were contracting CD4+ clones, with contracting CD8+ clones located in EMRA. Contracting clones, day 15 to 85, had balanced CD4/CD8, and later expanders favored CD4+.

5'RACE, which relied on constant-segment primers, yielded TCR alpha and TCR beta cDNA libraries carrying sample barcodes and UMIs. From the 5' RACE reads, TCRdb called clonotypes with MiXCR, one entry per CDR3 protein. Among about 55,000 distinct CDR3 sequences listed, 9% to 9.5% were seen once. The CDR3 length is 14 residues. Germline loops: CDR1 LGHDT, CDR2 YNNKEL (reference sequence). The germline V and J ends were trimmed by 2 bases and 8 bases, with 15 bases remaining between them. The sequencing sample was made of PBMCs or a T cell subset sorted from them (not recorded which). This clonotype was sampled from a young man who had mild COVID-19 (a few samples of this study predate the infection). Cell type and time point are not known. The chain employs TRBV3-1 and TRBJ1-2, with D hard to call. CDR3: CASSQSQGRGGYTF. In DNA form, the CDR3 reads TGTGCCAGCAGCCAATCCCAAGGGAGAGGAGGCTACACCTTC.